This TCR beta chain was sequenced in a study of identical twins. The sample holds many counts of this clonotype. The donors were all healthy and Caucasian. The J segment lost 10 bases and the V segment lost 0 bases, leaving 0 bases of the junction unmatched. Germline V gives CDR1 DFQATT, CDR2 SNEGSKA (reference sequence). This CDR3 is built from 11 residues. Via MiXCR, TCRdb re-called the 5' RACE reads, giving one row per CDR3 protein. The sample holds roughly 150,000 distinct CDR3 sequences, under 4.5% seen once. This rearrangement joins TRBV20-1 to TRBJ2-1, with 7 bases that match TRBD1. The sample consisted of memory T cells sorted from blood. The sequence derives from a man between 18 and 35 years old in good health. The CDR3: CSAREGGEQFF. DNA for the CDR3: TGCAGTGCTAGAGAAGGGGGCGAGCAGTTCTTC.